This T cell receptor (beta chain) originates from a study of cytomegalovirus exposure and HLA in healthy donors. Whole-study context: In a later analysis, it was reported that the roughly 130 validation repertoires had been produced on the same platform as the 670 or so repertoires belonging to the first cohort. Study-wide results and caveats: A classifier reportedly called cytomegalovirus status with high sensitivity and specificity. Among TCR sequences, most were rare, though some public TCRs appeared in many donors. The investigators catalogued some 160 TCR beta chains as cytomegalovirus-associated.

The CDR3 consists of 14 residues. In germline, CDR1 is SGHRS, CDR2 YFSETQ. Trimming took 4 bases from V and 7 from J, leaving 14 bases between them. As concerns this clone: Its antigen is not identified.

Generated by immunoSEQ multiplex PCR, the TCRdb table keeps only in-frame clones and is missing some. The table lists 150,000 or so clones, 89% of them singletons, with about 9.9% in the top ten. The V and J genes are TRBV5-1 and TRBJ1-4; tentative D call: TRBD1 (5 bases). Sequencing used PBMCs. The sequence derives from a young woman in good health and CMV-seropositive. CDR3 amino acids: CASSETAGSEKLFF. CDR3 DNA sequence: TGCGCCAGCAGCGAGACAGCCGGCAGTGAAAAACTGTTTTTT.